Detailed here is one T cell receptor beta chain. This specimen comes from a study of blood T cell repertoires in COVID-19. Study summary: PBMCs, B-cell-depleted T cells, or T cells provided the cDNA or gDNA that made up the material.

Profiling relied on immunoSEQ multiplex PCR, and the TCRdb table lists in-frame clones only, not all of them. The sample gives approximately 65,000 clones, around 83% of which show up once; more than 3.5% is in the top ten. The CDR3 spans 14 residues. V dropped 6 bases and J dropped 1; count of bases not matched to a gene: 3. CDR1 and CDR2 from the germline V gene are MNHEY and SMNVEV (reference sequence). The chain recombines TRBV27 with TRBJ2-5; TRBD2 matches at 9 bases. The TCR was taken from a man between 50 and 59 years old with acute or convalescent COVID-19. Source material: peripheral blood. CDR3 sequence reads: CASRPTSGQETQYF. The DNA for the CDR3 is TGTGCCAGCAGGCCGACTAGCGGCCAAGAGACCCAGTACTTC.